This TCR beta chain was recorded in a study of blood T cells in healthy people across ages (dated by TCRdb to the mid-2010s). Broadly, across the study: In model experiments, template switching captured roughly one uniquely barcoded TCR beta cDNA molecule for every two T cells. Age-related changes in TCR beta repertoire diversity were measured in the study by deep sequencing normalized with unique cDNA molecular identifiers. The donors were divided into four age groups: young (average around 16 years), middle-aged (almost 40), aged (under 70) and long-lived (about 90). To avoid experimental bias, donors of different ages were distributed randomly across sequencing lanes. For two donors (one aged 18 to 29 and one aged 80 or older), the study analyzed two additional independent replicas of 1 million unique cDNA reads from the same blood draw.

The donors were roughly 38 Caucasian individuals from Russia, aged roughly 6 to 100 years, who were systemically healthy. Ten milliliters of peripheral blood were drawn from each donor into EDTA-treated Vacutainer tubes. Ficoll-Paque density-gradient centrifugation was used to isolate PBMCs, with at least 6 million obtained per sample. Total RNA, at least 5 micrograms per sample, was extracted from PBMCs with Trizol reagent. The percentages of naive CD45RAhigh/CD27high T cells were determined by flow cytometry on a PBMC aliquot from every donor. Library method: 5' RACE. Sequencing was performed on an Illumina HiSeq 2500. A second PCR of about 7 to 12 cycles was run with a J-beta primer mix and a sample-barcoded 5' primer. A unique molecular identifier was introduced onto each TCR beta cDNA molecule by a template-switch 5' adaptor carrying 12 random nucleotides. Each sample yielded at least 2.5 million CDR3-containing paired-end reads. All of the RNA was converted into first-strand cDNA using the Mint cDNA synthesis kit, with a TRBC-specific oligonucleotide serving as the primer. After uracil-DNA glycosylase treatment, a first 18-cycle PCR used universal primers M1SS and BC2_uni_R on all cDNA. The original methods were these. For normalization, 1 million high-quality reads, each with a distinct molecular identifier, were randomly selected from each sample. Instead of being binned into consensus sequences, reads with shared molecular identifiers were discarded. MiTCR, set to a Q25 quality threshold and the strictest error-elimination algorithm, was used for CDR3 identification, clonotype clustering and error correction. Lower-bound total TCR beta diversity was estimated with a nonparametric unseen species model using Euler transformation. TCRdb trimmed the raw reads at Q25, called clones with MiXCR and kept productive beta chains. Duplicate CDR3 protein sequences are folded into a single record with the most common DNA and genes. The V and J calls here are based on TCRdb, not the publication. Recorded for this sample are fewer than 1 million distinct CDR3 sequences; under 45% of them occurred a single time. About a fifth of the sample comes from the top ten.

Broader findings and caveats from the paper: The percentage of naive T cells measured by flow cytometry correlated strongly with observed TCR beta diversity. Observed TCR beta diversity per million T cells fell roughly linearly with age, and a significant reduction was already apparent by age around 40. The CMV infection status of donors was not known, potentially confounding age-related changes in expanded clonotypes. Estimates of total diversity based on one million sequenced T cells were considered lower bounds and underestimates. Conclusive comparison of naive and antigen-experienced compartments was prevented by the profiling of bulk unsorted PBMCs. Compared with the aged group, more naive CD4+ T cells, fewer expanded clones and increased TCR diversity were shown by the long-lived group, suggesting age selection.

This clonotype was found a few times. Its antigen has not been determined. The input lacks base qualities; no much larger clone sits a single base away. Sequenced input: blood. The TCR was taken from a man aged 60 to 69 in good health.

The nucleotide sequence is TGTGCCAGCAGAAACCCCAGGCGGGGGCTGCACCAAGAGACCCAGTACTTC. Its coded protein is CASRNPRRGLHQETQYF. Recombination connected TRBV7-6 to TRBJ2-5; tentative D gene TRBD2, with 7 bases matching. From the cysteine up to the phenylalanine, the CDR3 has a length of 17 residues. The entry retains the CDR3 DNA only, 51 bases that are in frame from base 1. The junction carries 20 bases between V and J, which are trimmed by 6 bases and 0 bases respectively. Based on the germline V gene, the CDR1 and CDR2 sequences are SGHVS and FNYEAQ.